This T cell receptor beta chain appears in the sequencing data of a study of T cells expressing NK-cell markers. The overall study: Researchers got TCR beta repertoires out of sorted CD3+CD56+NKG2C+, CD3+CD56+NKG2C- and CD3+CD56-NKG2C+ T cells. The sequencing cohort of eight donors included seven HCMV-seropositive individuals and one seronegative individual. Points from the study as a whole: Dominant NKG2C+ clonotypes made up roughly 1.0-8% of CD8+ T cells in a handful of donors. For four donors, these clonotypes were likewise the leading ones in the CD3+CD56-NKG2C+ fraction.

Using the 5' RACE reads, TCRdb records one entry per CDR3 protein without DNA. Reported are about 160,000 distinct CDR3 sequences; the ten largest clones contain 20% to 25%. There are 14 residues in the CDR3. CDR1 is SGHDT, CDR2 YYEEEE, per germline. Points on this clonotype: Its target is not known.

The sample taken for sequencing was blood T cells: a sorted CD56 or NKG2C T cell subset, CD4+ or CD8+ T cells, or bulk PBMC T cells (not recorded which). The V and J genes are TRBV5-6 and TRBJ2-7; checking the TCRdb D call of TRBD1 is not possible without DNA. This receptor was identified in a man aged 18-70 years in good health. CDR3 sequence reads: CASSGRDGAIKQYF.